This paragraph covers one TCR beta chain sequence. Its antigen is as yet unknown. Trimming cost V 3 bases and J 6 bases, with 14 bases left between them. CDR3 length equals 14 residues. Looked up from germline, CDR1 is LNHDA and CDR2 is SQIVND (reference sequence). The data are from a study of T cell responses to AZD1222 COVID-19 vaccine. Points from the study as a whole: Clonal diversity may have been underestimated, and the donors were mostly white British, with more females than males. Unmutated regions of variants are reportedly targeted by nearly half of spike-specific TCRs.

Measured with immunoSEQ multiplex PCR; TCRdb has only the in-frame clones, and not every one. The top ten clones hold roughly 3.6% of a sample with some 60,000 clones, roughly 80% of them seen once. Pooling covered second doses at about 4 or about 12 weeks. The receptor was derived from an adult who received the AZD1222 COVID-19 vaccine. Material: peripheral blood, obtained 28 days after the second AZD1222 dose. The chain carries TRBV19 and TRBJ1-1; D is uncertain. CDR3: CASSIPGFGAEAFF. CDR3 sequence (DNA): TGTGCCAGTAGTATCCCCGGGTTTGGGGCTGAAGCTTTCTTT. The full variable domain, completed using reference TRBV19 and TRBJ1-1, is DGGITQSPKYLFRKEGQNVTLSCEQNLNHDAMYWYRQDPGQGLRLIYYSQIVNDFQKGDIAEGYSVSREKKESFPLTVTSAQKNPTAFYLCASSIPGFGAEAFFGQGTRLTVV.